Sequencing of this T cell receptor (beta chain) was carried out in a study of T cells in Graves' hyperthyroidism and ophthalmopathy. Study-level points and caveats: Blood also held most thyroid clonotypes expanded beyond 0.001. The model forecast ophthalmopathy, anticipating it by a median approximately 7 months before onset.

Amplified TCR beta CDR3 regions derived from RNA transcripts. A first-round RT-PCR of the TCR CDR3 used the HTBI primer set. TCRdb redid the calling of the multiplex PCR reads with MiXCR, one entry per CDR3 protein. In the table there are approximately 210,000 distinct CDR3 sequences, under 20% of which are singletons. Hyperthyroidism was newly diagnosed in patients aged 18 to 65 (duration under 2 months). Isolation of PBMCs was performed on roughly 9 ml fresh peripheral blood. The CDR3 has 14 residues. Germline V gene lookup returns CDR1 DFQATT and CDR2 SNEGSKA (reference sequence). The ends were cut back, 3 bases at V and 0 bases at J, with 12 bases in the middle. This clonotype was recorded at least ten times. Its matching antigen is unknown.

The source is a man aged 45-60 years with Graves' hyperthyroidism. The chain uses TRBV20-1 and TRBJ2-7; D gene uncertain. Material for sequencing was blood. CDR3 protein: CSASGTTSSYEQYF. The CDR3 DNA sequence: TGCAGTGCTAGTGGTACTACCTCCTCCTACGAGCAGTACTTC.